Following are 8 T cell receptor beta chains from one sample sequenced in a study of T cell repertoires in aging, cancer and after chemotherapy. A mixed TRB-A/B primer pool amplified rearranged TRB by multiplex touch-down PCR. MiXCR, run by TCRdb on the multiplex PCR reads, gives a single entry per CDR3 protein. The sample has some 11,000 distinct CDR3 sequences, roughly 30% seen once. Peripheral blood genomic DNA, not sorted cells or RNA, was the template. Sample: blood. These receptors came from a human donor in good health.

This chain connects TRBV10-1 to TRBJ1-1, with 10 bases matching TRBD1. Germline V gives CDR1 WNHNN, CDR2 SYGVQD (reference sequence). The J segment lost 0 bases and the V segment lost 8 bases, leaving 3 bases of the junction unmatched. The CDR3 sequence is 14 residues long. DNA for the CDR3: TGCGCCAGCTCGGACAGGGGGATGAACACTGAAGCTTTCTTT. Its protein is CASSDRGMNTEAFF.

This clonotype came up a few times. The chain has TRBV28 and TRBJ1-1; D may be TRBD1 (5 bases). Germline V gives CDR1 MDHEN, CDR2 SYDVKM. The CDR3 is made up of 11 amino acids. Trimming took 2 bases from V and 10 from J, leaving 8 bases between them. The CDR3: CASSLRDGAFF. CDR3 sequence (DNA): TGTGCCAGCAGTTTAAGGGACGGAGCTTTCTTT. The variable domain in full, with the rest retrieved from reference TRBV28 and TRBJ1-1, is DVKVTQSSRYLVKRTGEKVFLECVQDMDHENMFWYRQDPGLGLRLIYFSYDVKMKEKGDIPEGYSVSREKKERFSLILESASTNQTSMYLCASSLRDGAFFGQGTRLTVV.

This clonotype was seen only a few times. DNA of the CDR3: TGTGCCAGCAGCCCCGGGGGTACGCAGTATTTT. Its translation: CASSPGGTQYF. The chain joins TRBV11-2 to TRBJ2-3; D might be TRBD2 (6 bases). This CDR3 is 11 amino acids long. V lost 5 bases, J lost 8 bases, and 8 bases lay in between. Germline V gene lookup returns CDR1 SGHAT and CDR2 FQNNGV.

This clonotype was recorded a few times. V gene TRBV6-4 combines with J gene TRBJ1-3; tentative D call: TRBD1 (5 bases). Germline lookup yields CDR1 MRHNA and CDR2 SNTAGT. V lost 9 bases to trimming and J lost 16 bases, with 16 bases between them. The CDR3 consists of 10 residues. The CDR3 sequence is CARPGTAFYF. CDR3 DNA sequence: TGTGCCAGGCCCGGGACGGCTTTCTATTTT.

This sequence joins TRBV12-3 or TRBV12-4 and TRBJ1-1; 8 nucleotides match TRBD1. CDR3 size: 17 residues. The V and J ends lost 6 bases and 0 bases, in that order; junction bases with no gene match: 12. This CDR3 reads CASSLGAGGNLNTEAFF. The CDR3 DNA sequence: TGTGCCAGCAGCTTGGGGGCAGGGGGCAACTTGAACACTGAAGCTTTCTTT.

This clonotype is medium-sized. The V gene is TRBV6-5, the J gene TRBJ1-2, with D maybe TRBD1 (5 bases). Looked up from germline, CDR1 is MNHEY and CDR2 is SVGAGI. This CDR3 spans 14 amino acids. V gave up 6 bases and J gave up 3 bases, with 14 bases separating them. The CDR3 spells CASSPRDGYYGYTF. Here the CDR3 DNA reads TGTGCCAGCAGCCCCAGGGACGGATACTATGGCTACACCTTC.

This clonotype rates as medium-sized. The rearrangement uses TRBV29-1 and TRBJ2-7; 8 nucleotides align to TRBD2. The CDR3 has 15 residues. The V segment lost 4 bases and the J segment 1 base; nucleotides outside the gene matches: 9. CDR1 SQVTM and CDR2 ANQGSEA come from the germline V gene. Here the CDR3 DNA reads TGCAGCGTTGTTAGTAGCGGGATACCTTCCTACGAGCAGTACTTC. This codes for CSVVSSGIPSYEQYF.

This chain connects TRBV20-1 to TRBJ2-1, with TRBD2 identical over 7 bases. CDR1 and CDR2 from the germline V gene are DFQATT and SNEGSKA (reference sequence). CDR3 size: 15 residues. J gave up 9 bases and V 0 bases, and 11 bases lay outside the gene matches. The CDR3 reads CSARDRTRERGEQFF. The CDR3 DNA follows: TGCAGTGCTAGAGATCGGACAAGGGAGCGGGGTGAGCAGTTCTTC.